The 8 T cell receptor beta chains presented below share a single source sample, sequenced in a study of early T cells in non-severe SARS-CoV-2 infection. TCRdb used MiXCR to reprocess the 5' RACE reads, holding one entry per CDR3 protein. The table lists approximately 81,000 distinct CDR3 sequences, about 14% of them singletons. Sequencing was done on a sample of whole blood. The receptors stem from an adult who was a healthcare worker with PCR-confirmed SARS-CoV-2 infection or an uninfected control (not recorded which).

Concerning this clonotype itself: At one end, the junction sequence differs from germline, possibly due to a read error. This rearrangement joins TRBV5-1 to TRBJ2-2, with D perhaps assigned TRBD1 or TRBD2 (5 bases each). The CDR3 is 14 residues long. Per the germline V gene, CDR1 is SGHRS and CDR2 is YFSETQ. The DNA for the CDR3 is TGCGCCAGCAGCATAGGGGCTGGACCCGGGGAGCTGCTTTTT. This encodes CASSIGAGPGELLF.

This clonotype was detected ten times or more. J is TRBJ2-2 and V is TRBV15; 8 bases agree with TRBD1. The CDR3 has 15 amino acids. CDR1 and CDR2 (germline): LNHNV, YYDKDF (reference sequence). V lost 9 bases, J lost 5 bases, and 11 bases stayed unmatched. CDR3 coding DNA: TGTGCCACTGACAGGGGTCGACGGGGGACCGGGGAGCTGTTTTTT. Protein sequence: CATDRGRRGTGELFF. The full variable domain, completed using reference TRBV15 and TRBJ2-2, is DAMVIQNPRYQVTQFGKPVTLSCSQTLNHNVMYWYQQKSSQAPKLLFHYYDKDFNNEADTPDNFQSRRPNTSFCFLDIRSPGLGDTAMYLCATDRGRRGTGELFFGEGSRLTVL.

This clonotype has at least ten counts. The chain links TRBV7-6 to TRBJ2-1, with D unclear. Per germline, CDR1 SGHVS and CDR2 FNYEAQ. CDR3 length: 14 residues. Deletions cut 0 bases from V and 9 bases from J, with 12 bases between. The DNA for the CDR3 is TGTGCCAGCAGCTTAGCCGGAGAGTCTGGTGAGCAGTTCTTC. Translation: CASSLAGESGEQFF. Drawing the rest from reference TRBV7-6 and TRBJ2-1, the complete variable domain is GAGVSQSPRYKVTKRGQDVALRCDPISGHVSLYWYRQALGQGPEFLTYFNYEAQQDKSGLPNDRFSAERPEGSISTLTIQRTEQRDSAMYRCASSLAGESGEQFFGPGTRLTVL.

The chain links TRBV4-1 to TRBJ2-7; perhaps D is TRBD1 or TRBD2 (5 bases each). Germline values: CDR1 MGHRA, CDR2 YSYEKL. The V end was cut by 1 base, the J end by 1 base, with 17 bases between. The CDR3 runs 17 residues. The CDR3 sequence is CASSQASNWDPSYEQYF. In DNA, the CDR3 is TGCGCCAGCAGCCAAGCATCAAATTGGGACCCATCCTACGAGCAGTACTTC.

The V and J genes are TRBV12-3 or TRBV12-4 and TRBJ1-5; 9 bases are a match to TRBD1. CDR3 length equals 16 residues. With 2 bases clipped from V and 1 base from J, the junction kept 3 bases outside the gene matches. CDR3 in amino acids: CASSLTGGMSNQPQHF. The CDR3 nucleotides are TGTGCCAGCAGTTTAACAGGGGGCATGAGCAATCAGCCCCAGCATTTT.

This clonotype was observed a handful of times. The chain uses TRBV7-9 and TRBJ2-3; 9 nucleotides align to TRBD2. Germline trimming cut 6 bases from V and 3 bases from J; bases unmatched to any gene: 10. There are 16 residues in the CDR3. CDR1 and CDR2 (germline): SEHNR, FQNEAQ (reference sequence). Here the CDR3 reads CASRKRGALGTDTQYF. CDR3 bases: TGTGCCAGCAGAAAGCGGGGGGCACTCGGGACAGATACGCAGTATTTT. The full variable domain, its missing parts supplied by reference TRBV7-9 and TRBJ2-3, is DTGVSQNPRHKITKRGQNVTFRCDPISEHNRLYWYRQTLGQGPEFLTYFQNEAQLEKSRLLSDRFSAERPKGSFSTLEIQRTEQGDSAMYLCASRKRGALGTDTQYFGPGTRLTVL.

There are a few counts of this clonotype. This chain joins TRBV12-3 or TRBV12-4 and TRBJ2-7; TRBD1 or TRBD2 may be the D gene (5 bases each). This CDR3 spans 13 amino acids. V shed 7 bases and J shed 8 bases, with 18 bases lying between them. CDR3 in DNA: TGTGCCAGCAAGGGGACGGCGAGAGGAAAGCAGTACTTC. It specifies CASKGTARGKQYF.

This clonotype was seen repeatedly, ten times or more. V is TRBV5-1 and J is TRBJ2-2, with 7 positions matching TRBD1. The CDR3 is 16 amino acids. Germline CDR1 SGHRS, CDR2 YFSETQ. The J segment lost 4 bases and the V segment lost 5 bases, leaving 11 bases of the junction unmatched. In DNA form, the CDR3 reads TGCGCCAGCAGAGAATGGACAGGTGTCGCCACCGGGGAGCTGTTTTTT. Translating it yields CASREWTGVATGELFF.